This T cell receptor beta chain was obtained from a study of blood T cell repertoires in COVID-19. Study background: The United States, Italy and Spain were the sources of the acute and convalescent COVID-19 samples. T cells, B-cell-depleted T cells, or PBMCs provided the cDNA or gDNA that served as material.

The germline V gene has CDR1 MDHEN and CDR2 SYDVKM. Trimming pared 5 bases from V and 4 bases from J, leaving 11 bases between. CDR3 length equals 13 residues. How the authors handled the data: How many nucleated cells were present was estimated from reference gene primer amplification. Assay used: immunoSEQ multiplex PCR; TCRdb lists only in-frame clones, some missing. D and trimming were read from the DNA, whereas the V and J calls and clone size are those reported in that table. Here the sample spans about 170,000 clones, about four fifths being singletons. The clonotype was recovered from an elderly woman with acute or convalescent COVID-19. Sequenced sample: peripheral blood. The chain couples TRBV28 to TRBJ1-2; D unresolved. The CDR3 DNA reads TGTGCCAGCAGTCCACAGACATTCTATGGCTACACCTTC. Protein: CASSPQTFYGYTF.